The 16 T cell receptor beta chains in this list originate from one sample, sequenced in a study of T cells after yellow fever vaccination. One entry per CDR3 protein, called by TCRdb with MiXCR from the 5' RACE reads. Found here are 500,000 to 650,000 distinct CDR3 sequences, roughly 12% of them singletons; the top ten hold 15%. Here the sequenced sample was PBMCs, taken on the day of the yellow fever booster vaccination. All receptors come from a man between 25 and 39 years old who received the YFV17D yellow fever vaccine.

In this sample, this clonotype turned up a few times. The chain links TRBV20-1 to TRBJ1-3; 9 positions agree with TRBD1. The CDR3 consists of 15 residues. Germline CDR1 is DFQATT and CDR2 is SNEGSKA (reference sequence). Losses at the gene ends were 4 bases for V and 2 bases for J; bases not matched to a gene: 6. The DNA of the CDR3 is TGCAGTGCTACCCCCGGGACAGGGACTGGAAACACCATATATTTT. As protein: CSATPGTGTGNTIYF.

There are a few counts of this clonotype. The rearrangement joins TRBV20-1 to TRBJ2-7; D ambiguous. This CDR3 comprises 11 residues. From germline, CDR1 is DFQATT and CDR2 SNEGSKA (reference sequence). V gave up 5 bases and J gave up 3 bases, with 8 bases separating them. The chain's CDR3 is CSAPHLYEQYF. CDR3 nucleotide sequence: TGCAGTGCTCCGCACCTCTACGAGCAGTACTTC.

The sample holds a few counts of this clonotype. V is TRBV7-2 and J is TRBJ2-1; D is unclear. The CDR3 is 16 residues long. The V end was cut by 1 base, the J end by 10 bases, with 20 bases between. Germline assignment: CDR1 SGHTA and CDR2 FQGNSA. CDR3 nucleotide sequence: TGTGCCAGCAGCTTAGTGGGTGGTGCCCCCGGGTACGAGCAGTTCTTC. Translated, it gives CASSLVGGAPGYEQFF.

CDR3 coding DNA: TGTGCCAGCAGCTTGGAGGGGGGCGGGAGAGTCACCTACGAGCAGTACTTC. Encoded protein: CASSLEGGGRVTYEQYF. The chain is built from TRBV7-2 and TRBJ2-7, with D maybe TRBD2 (7 bases). Trimming pared 3 bases from V and 2 bases from J, leaving 20 bases between. CDR3 length: 17 amino acids. Per the germline V gene, CDR1 is SGHTA and CDR2 is FQGNSA.

Only a few counts were recorded for this clonotype. This chain uses TRBV5-1 with TRBJ2-1; D gene ambiguous. CDR1 SGHRS and CDR2 YFSETQ come from the germline V gene. This CDR3 is built from 12 residues. V lost 2 bases, J lost 15 bases, and 15 bases lay in between. The CDR3 DNA reads TGCGCCAGCAGCTTTGGTGTGGAGCCAGGGTTCTTC. It specifies CASSFGVEPGFF. Supplemented by reference TRBV5-1 and TRBJ2-1, the full variable domain reads KAGVTQTPRYLIKTRGQQVTLSCSPISGHRSVSWYQQTPGQGLQFLFEYFSETQRNKGNFPGRFSGRQFSNSRSEMNVSTLELGDSALYLCASSFGVEPGFFGPGTRLTVL.

The chain joins TRBV7-2 to TRBJ1-5; D ambiguous. The CDR3 loop spans 15 amino acids. V was pared by 5 bases and J by 7 bases, with 18 bases between. Per the germline V gene, CDR1 is SGHTA and CDR2 is FQGNSA. DNA of the CDR3: TGTGCCAGCAGCCTGACGACCCTCCCCACCCAGCCCCAGCATTTT. As protein: CASSLTTLPTQPQHF.

This clonotype was seen a handful of times. This rearrangement joins TRBV27 to TRBJ1-1; TRBD1 agrees at 8 bases. The V segment lost 1 base and the J segment 5 bases; nucleotides outside the gene matches: 3. CDR1 MNHEY and CDR2 SMNVEV come from the germline V gene (reference sequence). The CDR3 covers 14 residues. The CDR3 bases are TGTGCCAGCAGTTTATGGACAGGGTCAACTGAAGCTTTCTTT. It yields the protein CASSLWTGSTEAFF.

This clonotype was seen only a few times. The rearrangement links TRBV5-4 to TRBJ2-5; perhaps TRBD2 as D (6 bases). V was trimmed by 0 bases and J by 2 bases, leaving 17 bases between them. Germline assignment: CDR1 SGHNT and CDR2 YYREEE (reference sequence). There are 17 residues in the CDR3. The CDR3 here is CASSLVSRARGQETQYF. CDR3 DNA: TGTGCCAGCAGCTTGGTTTCTCGGGCGCGGGGTCAAGAGACCCAGTACTTC.

There are a few counts of this clonotype. The chain recombines TRBV11-1 with TRBJ1-5; the D is unclear. V gave up 4 bases and J gave up 5 bases, with 9 bases separating them. The CDR3 totals 13 residues. CDR1 is SGHAT and CDR2 is FQDESV in the germline V gene (reference sequence). This CDR3 is CASSSRRDQPQHF. CDR3 coding DNA: TGTGCCAGCAGCTCGAGAAGGGATCAGCCCCAGCATTTT.

This sequence joins TRBV27 and TRBJ1-2; tentative D call: TRBD1 (6 bases). This CDR3 contains 13 residues. Germline assignment: CDR1 MNHEY and CDR2 SMNVEV (reference sequence). The germline V and J ends were trimmed by 6 bases and 4 bases, with 12 bases remaining between them. CDR3 bases: TGTGCCAGCAGCCAAGACAGGACCTATGGCTACACCTTC. Translation gives CASSQDRTYGYTF.

The chain has TRBV5-1 and TRBJ2-3; unclear D gene. This CDR3 is 16 amino acids long. Germline-derived CDR1 and CDR2 are SGHRS and YFSETQ. V lost 0 bases and J 0 bases, leaving 11 bases between the germline ends. CDR3 region: CASSLVGLPSTDTQYF. For the CDR3, the DNA is TGCGCCAGCAGCTTGGTTGGGCTACCTAGCACAGATACGCAGTATTTT.

A few counts support this clonotype. CDR3 region: CATRDRGYTGELFF. Here the CDR3 DNA reads TGTGCCACCAGGGACAGGGGCTACACCGGGGAGCTGTTTTTT. The rearrangement uses TRBV24-1 and TRBJ2-2; 9 nucleotides line up with TRBD1. With V trimmed by 7 bases and J by 3 bases, 2 bases remained unmatched. Germline loops: CDR1 KGHDR, CDR2 SFDVKD. There are 14 residues in the CDR3.

This clonotype was picked up a small number of times. The chain couples TRBV27 to TRBJ1-5; TRBD1 matches 8 bases. Germline CDR1 is MNHEY and CDR2 is SMNVEV (reference sequence). The V and J ends lost 3 bases and 4 bases, in that order; junction bases with no gene match: 2. The CDR3 is made up of 14 amino acids. In nucleotides, the CDR3 is TGTGCCAGCAGTTTTCAGGGGGCGAATCAGCCCCAGCATTTT. Translated: CASSFQGANQPQHF.

This clonotype was counted ten times or more. This chain connects TRBV7-9 to TRBJ2-1; D not resolved. V was pared by 3 bases and J by 6 bases, with 9 bases between. This CDR3 is built from 13 residues. CDR1 is SEHNR and CDR2 is FQNEAQ in the germline V gene (reference sequence). The CDR3: CASSLGPGNEQFF. CDR3 bases: TGTGCCAGCAGCTTGGGTCCAGGCAATGAGCAGTTCTTC.

The chain carries TRBV28 and TRBJ2-7, with D unresolved. CDR1 and CDR2 from the germline V gene are MDHEN and SYDVKM. V lost 3 bases and J 3 bases, leaving 9 bases between the germline ends. The CDR3 extends over 13 amino acids. The CDR3 here is CASSFRHRYEQYF. CDR3 coding DNA: TGTGCCAGCAGTTTCCGCCACCGCTACGAGCAGTACTTC.

This chain uses TRBV18 with TRBJ2-2, with 11 bases identical to TRBD1. V shed 3 bases, J shed 1 base, and the junction held 7 bases outside the gene matches. This CDR3 spans 18 amino acids. Germline values: CDR1 KGHSH, CDR2 LQKENI. This CDR3 reads CASSPGQGAKGNTGELFF. CDR3 bases: TGTGCCAGCTCACCCGGACAGGGGGCGAAGGGGAACACCGGGGAGCTGTTTTTT.